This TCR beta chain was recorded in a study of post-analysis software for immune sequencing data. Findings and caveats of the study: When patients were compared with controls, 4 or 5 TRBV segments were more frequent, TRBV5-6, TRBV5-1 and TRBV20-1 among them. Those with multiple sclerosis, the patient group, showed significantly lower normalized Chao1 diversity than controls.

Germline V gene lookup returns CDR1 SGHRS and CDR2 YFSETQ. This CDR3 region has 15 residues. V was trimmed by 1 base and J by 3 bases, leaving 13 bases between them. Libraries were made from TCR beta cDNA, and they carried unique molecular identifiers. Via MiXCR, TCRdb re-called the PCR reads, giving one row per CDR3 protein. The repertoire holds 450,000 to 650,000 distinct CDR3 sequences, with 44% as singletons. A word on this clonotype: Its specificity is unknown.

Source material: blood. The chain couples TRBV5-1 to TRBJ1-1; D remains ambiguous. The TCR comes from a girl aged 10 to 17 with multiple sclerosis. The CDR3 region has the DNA TGCGCCAGCAGCTTGAAGCCGGGGAGCGACACTGAAGCTTTCTTT. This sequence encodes CASSLKPGSDTEAFF. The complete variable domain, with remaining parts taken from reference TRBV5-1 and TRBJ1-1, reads KAGVTQTPRYLIKTRGQQVTLSCSPISGHRSVSWYQQTPGQGLQFLFEYFSETQRNKGNFPGRFSGRQFSNSRSEMNVSTLELGDSALYLCASSLKPGSDTEAFFGQGTRLTVV.